The T cell receptor beta chain under discussion was sequenced for a study of T cells in women clearing cervical HPV infection. The wider study: Controls gave blood once infection was undetectable; cases at lesion identification.

With regard to this clone: Its antigen is unknown.

immunoSEQ multiplex PCR used an average of around 1,200 ng genomic DNA. Profiled with immunoSEQ multiplex PCR; TCRdb holds only in-frame clones, not every one. This table holds around 35,000 clones. The study's findings and limits: Each sample's T-cell count was unknown, possibly confounding richness.

All participants had a single incident cervical HPV16 infection, and prevalent HPV16 infections were excluded. Sequenced sample: blood buffy coat. The sequence was obtained from a woman between 18 and 69 years old with a cervical HPV16 infection that either progressed to CIN3+ or cleared (not recorded which).

The covered CDR3 bases are TGTGCCAGCAGCGAGCGGGGGGGCTTAACCGGGGAG. It yields the protein CASSERGGLTGE. From start to end, the CDR3 is CASSERGGLTGELFF. The J gene is TRBJ2-2, the V gene TRBV7-6; 10 nucleotides agree with TRBD2. Coverage ceases 3 residues before the CDR3 finishes, and the germline J gene fills in the end. Germline V gene lookup returns CDR1 SGHVS and CDR2 FNYEAQ. J gave up 5 bases and V 5 bases, and 5 bases lay outside the gene matches. This CDR3 has 15 residues.